The sequence of this T cell receptor (beta chain) was determined in a study of beta chain features in type 1 diabetes. Study in general: Across all samples, roughly 99 million sorted cells were examined.

Study-level findings and limits: Possible PCR preference for shorter templates applied equally to patients and controls. Using cDNA template may skew counts toward highly expressing activated cells. TCRB CDR3s from Type 1 diabetes patients were moderately but significantly shorter in all four CD4+ subsets.

This clone was observed a few times. The antigen is unknown. The investigators reverse transcribed all of the isolated RNA, so they sequenced expressed TCRB transcripts. The table came from immunoSEQ multiplex PCR; TCRdb's copy has only in-frame clones and leaves some out. The sample holds roughly 350,000 clones; 8.5% to 10% are singletons and the top ten take roughly 0.54%. Per the germline V gene, CDR1 is KGHSH and CDR2 is LQKENI. The CDR3 sequence is 16 residues long. The ends were cut back, 4 bases at V and 4 bases at J, with 19 bases in the middle. This clonotype was obtained from a man aged 25 to 40 with type 1 diabetes. This rearrangement joins TRBV18 to TRBJ2-5; D may be TRBD1 (6 bases). Source material: central memory CD4+ T cells from blood. The CDR3 is CASSLNPGAEGETQYF. CDR3 coding DNA: TGTGCCAGCTCACTTAATCCAGGGGCGGAAGGAGAGACCCAGTACTTC.